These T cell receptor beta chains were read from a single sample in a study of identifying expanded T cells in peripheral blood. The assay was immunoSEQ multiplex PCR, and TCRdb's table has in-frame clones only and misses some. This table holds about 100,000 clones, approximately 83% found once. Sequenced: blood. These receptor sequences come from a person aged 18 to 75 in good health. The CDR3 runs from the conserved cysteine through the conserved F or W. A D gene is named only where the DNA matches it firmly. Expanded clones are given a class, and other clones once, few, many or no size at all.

TGCGCCAGCAGCGCGGTAGAGGAACAGGGAAGATACGAGCAGTACTTC CASSAVEEQGRYEQYF 16 TRBJ2-7 TRBV4-1 NA NA
TGTGCCTGGAACCTATTAGGGGGTGGAAACACCATATATTTT CAWNLLGGGNTIYF 14 TRBJ1-3 TRBV30 NA NA
TGTGCCAGCAGTGTGCAGGACAGGAGAGCCTACAATGAGCAGTTCTTC CASSVQDRRAYNEQFF 16 TRBJ2-1 TRBV2 NA TRBD1
TGTGCCAGCAGCTTGGGCTTCGGGGGAGGAGGAGATACGCAGTATTTT CASSLGFGGGGDTQYF 16 TRBJ2-3 TRBV5-4 NA NA
TGTGCCAGCAGCTTCTCGTTGGGGACAGGGGGCTCCTATAATTCACCCCTCCACTTT CASSFSLGTGGSYNSPLHF 19 TRBJ1-6 TRBV5-6 NA TRBD1
TGCGCCAGCAGCTTTGCCGGGTCGAACACTGAAGCTTTCTTT CASSFAGSNTEAFF 14 TRBJ1-1 TRBV5-1 NA NA
TGTGCCAGCAGTTTATCACGGGTTAGCTACGAGCAGTACTTC CASSLSRVSYEQYF 14 TRBJ2-7 TRBV27 NA NA
TGTGCCAGCAGCAACGGGGGTATGTCCGAGCAGTACTTC CASSNGGMSEQYF 13 TRBJ2-7 TRBV7-2 NA NA
TGTGCCAGCTCACCTCGCGTGGGGGGCTACACCTTC CASSPRVGGYTF 12 TRBJ1-2 TRBV18 few NA
TGTGCCAGCTCACCACGAAGCGGGGGGTCAGATACGCAGTATTTT CASSPRSGGSDTQYF 15 TRBJ2-3 TRBV18 NA TRBD2
TGTGCCAGCAGTTTCCTCCCAGGGATTAATGGCTACACCTTC CASSFLPGINGYTF 14 TRBJ1-2 TRBV27 NA NA
TGTGCCACCAGCAGAGAGCGAGGAATAAGGAACACCGGGGAGCTGTTTTTT CATSRERGIRNTGELFF 17 TRBJ2-2 TRBV15 NA NA
TGTGCCAGCAGGAAAAACAGGGGTGTAGGAACCGGGGAGCTGTTTTTT CASRKNRGVGTGELFF 16 TRBJ2-2 TRBV5-4 NA TRBD1
TGCGCCAGCAGCCAAGATAGAAGTACCATAGCCTATGGCTACACCTTC CASSQDRSTIAYGYTF 16 TRBJ1-2 TRBV4-3 NA NA
TGTGCCAGCAGTGGTCAGGGGGGTCAAGAGACCCAGTACTTC CASSGQGGQETQYF 14 TRBJ2-5 TRBV2 NA NA
TGTGCCACCAGCAAATCCTCCTACAATGAGCAGTTCTTC CATSKSSYNEQFF 13 TRBJ2-1 TRBV15 NA NA
TGCGCCAGCAGGCCAACCCGACCTTCATCCGGGACTAGCGGGGGCACAGATACGCAGTATTTT CASRPTRPSSGTSGGTDTQYF 21 TRBJ2-3 TRBV4-1 NA TRBD2
TGTGCCAGCAGCTTGGACAGCCACAGCTCCTATAATTCACCCCTCCACTTT CASSLDSHSSYNSPLHF 17 TRBJ1-6 TRBV5-4 NA NA
TGTGCCAGCAGTGATTCACGGGACAGGGGTGAAAAACTGTTTTTT CASSDSRDRGEKLFF 15 TRBJ1-4 TRBV2 once TRBD1
TGTGCCTACTGGCCTAGCGGGGAAGTGGTGTTTTTT CAYWPSGEVVFF 12 TRBJ2-2 TRBV21-1 NA NA
TGTGCCAGCAGCTTAAACGGGGGACTATCATCCGACCTCTACAATGAGCAGTTCTTC CASSLNGGLSSDLYNEQFF 19 TRBJ2-1 TRBV7-3 NA TRBD2
TGTGCCTGGAGTGTCATAGGGGGTCAGCCCCAGCATTTT CAWSVIGGQPQHF 13 TRBJ1-5 TRBV30 NA NA
TGTGCCAGCAGTTTATCTTCACTAGCGCTAAGCTCCTACAATGAGCAGTTCTTC CASSLSSLALSSYNEQFF 18 TRBJ2-1 TRBV27 NA TRBD2
TGTGCCAGCTCACTAGACAGGGAAGGCGGCTACACCTTC CASSLDREGGYTF 13 TRBJ1-2 TRBV18 once TRBD1
TGCGCCAGCAGCCTAAACTACGGGGGGAAGGAGACCCAGTACTTC CASSLNYGGKETQYF 15 TRBJ2-5 TRBV5-1 once TRBD2